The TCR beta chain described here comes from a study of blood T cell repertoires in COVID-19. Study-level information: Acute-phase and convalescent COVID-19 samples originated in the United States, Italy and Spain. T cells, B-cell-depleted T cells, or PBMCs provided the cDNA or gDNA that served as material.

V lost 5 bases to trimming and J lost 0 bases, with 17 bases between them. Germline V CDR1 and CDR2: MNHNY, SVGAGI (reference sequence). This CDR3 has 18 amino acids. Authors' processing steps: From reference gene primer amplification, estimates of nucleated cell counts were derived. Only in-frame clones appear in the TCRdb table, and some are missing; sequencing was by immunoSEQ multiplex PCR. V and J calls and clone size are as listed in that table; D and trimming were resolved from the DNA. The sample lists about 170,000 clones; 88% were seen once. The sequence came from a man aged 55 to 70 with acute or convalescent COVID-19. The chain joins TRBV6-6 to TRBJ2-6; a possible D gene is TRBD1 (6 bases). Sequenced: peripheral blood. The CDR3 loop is CASSPLTGFPSGANVLTF. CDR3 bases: TGTGCCAGCAGTCCCCTCACAGGGTTTCCCTCTGGGGCCAACGTCCTGACTTTC.